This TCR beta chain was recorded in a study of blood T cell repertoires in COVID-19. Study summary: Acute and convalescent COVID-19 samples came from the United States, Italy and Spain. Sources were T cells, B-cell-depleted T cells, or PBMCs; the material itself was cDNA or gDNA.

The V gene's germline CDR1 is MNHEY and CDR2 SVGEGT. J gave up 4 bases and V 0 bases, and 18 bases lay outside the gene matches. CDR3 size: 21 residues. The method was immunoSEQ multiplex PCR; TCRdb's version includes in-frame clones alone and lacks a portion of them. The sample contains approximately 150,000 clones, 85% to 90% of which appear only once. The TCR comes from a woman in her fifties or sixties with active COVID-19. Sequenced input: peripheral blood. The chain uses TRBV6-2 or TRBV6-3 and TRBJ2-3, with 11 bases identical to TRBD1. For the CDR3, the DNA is TGTGCCAGCAGTTACTCCCCGATCGACCTACCCAGGACAGGGGGCGCAGATACGCAGTATTTT. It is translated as CASSYSPIDLPRTGGADTQYF.